The sequence of this T cell receptor beta chain was determined in a study of blood T cell repertoires in COVID-19. The protocol was immunoSEQ multiplex PCR, while the TCRdb copy is restricted to in-frame clones and leaves out a portion. The table lists approximately 300,000 clones, approximately 81% of them singletons, with 1.5% to 2% in the top ten. The CDR3 has 13 amino acids. The V gene lost 6 bases and the J gene lost 3 bases, with 11 bases spanning the gap. Germline V CDR1 and CDR2: ENHRY, SYGVKD. The study drew participants aged roughly 18 to 95 years from approximately 23 US areas. A PCR-confirmed or clinician-diagnosed COVID-19 case had contacted exposed participants within 2 weeks of entry.

The sequenced material came from PBMCs or T cells enriched from blood (not recorded which). This receptor was identified in a woman under 40 who had been exposed to COVID-19. V gene TRBV10-3 combines with J gene TRBJ1-2; no firm D call. CDR3: CAISAGLDYGYTF. CDR3 nucleotides: TGTGCCATCAGCGCGGGGTTGGACTATGGCTACACCTTC.